This T cell receptor (beta chain) stems from a study of blood T cells in healthy people across ages. Combining a sample-barcoded 5' primer with a J-beta primer mix, a second PCR ran for about 6 to 11 cycles. Using its own MiXCR run on the 5' RACE reads, TCRdb lists one record per CDR3 protein. Among 700,000 to 850,000 distinct CDR3 sequences listed, approximately 35% were seen once. Samples each yielded at least 5 micrograms of total RNA. This clonotype was seen a few times. Germline CDR1 SQVTM, CDR2 ANQGSEA. This CDR3 spans 14 amino acids. The source of this sequence is a man aged 18 to 30 in good health. The V gene is TRBV29-1, the J gene TRBJ2-5; a weak D match, TRBD2 (5 bases). The DNA end lines up better with TRBJ2-1; the J call may be wrong. The sequencing input was blood. DNA for the CDR3: TGCAGCGTTGAAGACCGGGGTGAACAAGAGACCCAGTTCTTC. This gives the protein CSVEDRGEQETQFF.